Each of the 27 T cell receptor beta chains below was sequenced from the same sample in a study of long-term antiretroviral therapy in people with HIV. Sequencing used immunoSEQ v3.0 at survey level. Using immunoSEQ multiplex PCR, the repertoire was profiled, and TCRdb retains in-frame clones only, with some absent. The table shows roughly 25,000 clones, with roughly four fifths occurring only once. The sample consisted of unsorted PBMCs, taken 0.7 years before starting antiretroviral therapy. These receptors were taken from a man aged 25-45 years with HIV.

The CDR3 protein is CASSLSVAGRPPYEQYF. The CDR3 DNA sequence: TGTGCCAGCAGCCTATCTGTAGCGGGACGACCTCCCTACGAGCAGTACTTC. The chain has TRBV5-4 and TRBJ2-7; 8 nucleotides align to TRBD2. The CDR3 loop spans 17 amino acids. V dropped 4 bases and J dropped 2; count of bases not matched to a gene: 14. In germline, CDR1 is SGHNT, CDR2 YYREEE (reference sequence). Complete variable domain (other parts from reference TRBV5-4 and TRBJ2-7): ETGVTQSPTHLIKTRGQQVTLRCSSQSGHNTVSWYQQALGQGPQFIFQYYREEENGRGNFPPRFSGLQFPNYSSELNVNALELDDSALYLCASSLSVAGRPPYEQYFGPGTRLTVT.

This chain joins TRBV5-6 and TRBJ1-2; D is undetermined. CDR1 is SGHDT, CDR2 YYEEEE, per germline. Trimming pared 0 bases from V and 4 bases from J, leaving 13 bases between. CDR3 length: 15 residues. This CDR3 reads CASSLAAEEFYGYTF. The DNA of the CDR3 is TGTGCCAGCAGCTTGGCAGCAGAGGAGTTCTATGGCTACACCTTC.

The chain has TRBV5-4 and TRBJ1-2; 10 bases align to TRBD1. The V gene end was trimmed by 2 bases and the J gene end by 7 bases; junction bases not matched to a gene: 8. In germline, CDR1 is SGHNT, CDR2 YYREEE (reference sequence). The CDR3 totals 15 residues. In DNA form, the CDR3 reads TGTGCCAGCAGCTTAGTTCTCGGGGACAGGGGTGGCTACACCTTC. Translated, it gives CASSLVLGDRGGYTF.

This chain uses TRBV5-5 with TRBJ2-7; weak D call: TRBD1 (5 bases). Germline V CDR1 and CDR2: SGHKS, YYEKEE (reference sequence). V was pared by 4 bases and J by 7 bases, with 15 bases between. The CDR3 has 13 residues. CDR3 nucleotides: TGTGCCAGCAGCGCTGGCAGGGATGGTGAGCAGTACTTC. Protein product: CASSAGRDGEQYF.

The rearrangement joins TRBV4-1 to TRBJ2-2; TRBD2 matches 14 bases. Germline CDR1 is MGHRA and CDR2 is YSYEKL. CDR3 length: 17 amino acids. The V and J ends lost 4 bases and 4 bases, in that order; junction bases with no gene match: 5. Here the CDR3 DNA reads TGCGCCAGCAGCCTACCTGGACTAGCGGGAGGCACCGGGGAGCTGTTTTTT. Translating gives CASSLPGLAGGTGELFF.

The V and J genes are TRBV27 and TRBJ2-1; tentatively, D is TRBD2 (6 bases). This CDR3 has 15 amino acids. Trimming stripped 2 bases from V and 4 bases from J, with 12 bases between. Germline lookup yields CDR1 MNHEY and CDR2 SMNVEV (reference sequence). The CDR3: CASSLPGRGYNEQFF. In nucleotides, the CDR3 is TGTGCCAGCAGTTTACCGGGTCGGGGGTACAATGAGCAGTTCTTC.

The chain combines TRBV2 with TRBJ2-7; D is unresolved. The V gene lost 3 bases and the J gene lost 3 bases, with 9 bases spanning the gap. CDR3 length: 13 residues. Per germline, CDR1 SNHLY and CDR2 FYNNEI. This CDR3 reads CASSEGDNYEQYF. The CDR3 DNA reads as TGTGCCAGCAGTGAGGGTGACAACTACGAGCAGTACTTC.

The J gene is TRBJ2-1, the V gene TRBV5-6, with 7 bases lining up with TRBD2. The V and J ends lost 0 bases and 7 bases, in that order; junction bases with no gene match: 10. The CDR3 loop spans 16 amino acids. The germline V gene has CDR1 SGHDT and CDR2 YYEEEE. CDR3 amino acids: CASSLELAGRGNEQFF. The CDR3 coding sequence is TGTGCCAGCAGCTTGGAGTTGGCGGGGCGGGGGAATGAGCAGTTCTTC. Full variable domain (missing parts from reference TRBV5-6 and TRBJ2-1): DAGVTQSPTHLIKTRGQQVTLRCSPKSGHDTVSWYQQALGQGPQFIFQYYEEEERQRGNFPDRFSGHQFPNYSSELNVNALLLGDSALYLCASSLELAGRGNEQFFGPGTRLTVL.

The rearrangement joins TRBV7-6 to TRBJ1-5, with no clear D. In germline, CDR1 is SGHVS, CDR2 FNYEAQ. The ends were cut back, 1 base at V and 4 bases at J, with 11 bases in the middle. The CDR3 extends over 15 amino acids. CDR3 in DNA: TGTGCCAGCAGCTTAGACACGAACAATAATCAGCCCCAGCATTTT. Translating gives CASSLDTNNNQPQHF. Full variable domain (remainder filled in from reference TRBV7-6 and TRBJ1-5): GAGVSQSPRYKVTKRGQDVALRCDPISGHVSLYWYRQALGQGPEFLTYFNYEAQQDKSGLPNDRFSAERPEGSISTLTIQRTEQRDSAMYRCASSLDTNNNQPQHFGDGTRLSIL.

The rearrangement links TRBV5-1 to TRBJ1-4; D is perhaps TRBD1 (5 bases). Between the trimmed V and J ends, which lost 3 bases and 2 bases, there was a span of 8 bases. The CDR3 is made up of 14 amino acids. Germline CDR1 is SGHRS and CDR2 is YFSETQ. The CDR3 reads CASSSGLTNEKLFF. The CDR3 DNA reads TGCGCCAGCAGCTCAGGGTTGACTAATGAAAAACTGTTTTTT.

This clone was seen more than once but under ten times. The V gene is TRBV5-6, the J gene TRBJ1-1, with D unclear. The CDR3 spans 16 residues. The V gene lost 4 bases and the J gene lost 1 base, with 17 bases spanning the gap. The germline gives CDR1 SGHDT, CDR2 YYEEEE. Written as DNA, the CDR3 is TGTGCCAGCAGCCTATCCGAGGTTCGGAGGAACACTGAAGCTTTCTTT. Translation gives CASSLSEVRRNTEAFF.

The genes are TRBV14 and TRBJ2-7, with 15 bases lining up with TRBD2. This CDR3 spans 17 amino acids. Losses at the gene ends were 1 base for V and 7 bases for J; bases not matched to a gene: 8. Germline CDR1 reads SGHDN; CDR2 reads FVKESK. DNA of the CDR3: TGTGCCAGCAGCCAAGTCCCAGGGACTAGCGGGAGGTATGAGCAGTACTTC. This sequence encodes CASSQVPGTSGRYEQYF.

The rearrangement joins TRBV6-1 to TRBJ1-2; D unclear. The ends were cut back, 5 bases at V and 5 bases at J, with 12 bases in the middle. Germline V CDR1 and CDR2: MNHNS, SASEGT. This CDR3 comprises 13 residues. For the CDR3, the DNA is TGTGCCAGCAGTCGCGAATATGGGTATGGCTACACCTTC. It codes for CASSREYGYGYTF.

The V call is TRBV11-3, the J call TRBJ2-2; 8 bases align to TRBD1. The CDR3 runs to 16 residues. Trimming removed 5 bases from V and 4 bases from J; junction bases left unmatched: 9. Germline lookup yields CDR1 SGHNT and CDR2 YENEEA. The CDR3 DNA follows: TGTGCCAGCAGCCTCCACGGACAGGGAGGCACCGGGGAGCTGTTTTTT. Translating it yields CASSLHGQGGTGELFF.

The genes are TRBV18 and TRBJ2-2; D call uncertain. V dropped 2 bases and J dropped 6 bases, with 7 bases sitting between them. This CDR3 is 13 amino acids long. CDR1 and CDR2 (germline): KGHSH, LQKENI. As DNA, the CDR3 is TGTGCCAGCTCACCAAGCCTCGCCGGGGAGCTGTTTTTT. Residues: CASSPSLAGELFF.

This clone was picked up a small number of times. This sequence joins TRBV4-1 and TRBJ1-6, with 8 nucleotides matching TRBD1. Germline lookup yields CDR1 MGHRA and CDR2 YSYEKL. The CDR3 is 15 residues long. The J segment lost 9 bases and the V segment lost 5 bases, leaving 9 bases of the junction unmatched. The CDR3 reads CASSLPGQGRSPLHF. For the CDR3, the DNA is TGCGCCAGCAGCTTACCCGGACAGGGACGTTCACCCCTCCACTTT.

This clone has a handful of counts. This chain links TRBV5-7 with TRBJ1-2; TRBD1 matches 9 bases. TRBV5-7 is identified as an open reading frame with a role that is uncertain. This CDR3 has 13 residues. Trimming removed 4 bases from V and 8 bases from J; junction bases left unmatched: 6. The CDR3, as DNA: TGTGCCAGCAGCCTACAGGGGGCGGGGGGCTACACCTTC. Its translation is CASSLQGAGGYTF.

The chain recombines TRBV10-3 with TRBJ1-4; possible D gene TRBD1, 5 bases. Germline V lookup: CDR1 ENHRY, CDR2 SYGVKD. V was clipped by 0 bases and J by 8 bases, with 16 bases between them. CDR3 length: 16 amino acids. Here the CDR3 DNA reads TGTGCCATCAGTGAGTCATTGGAGGGACGTAGCGAAAAACTGTTTTTT. It yields the protein CAISESLEGRSEKLFF.

The chain joins TRBV30 to TRBJ2-1; 10 bases fit TRBD1. The CDR3 length is 16 residues. After removal of 1 base from V and 0 bases from J, the junction contained 3 bases not matched to a gene. Germline CDR1 GTSNPN, CDR2 SVGIG (reference sequence). The CDR3 sequence is CAWSGQGASSYNEQFF. The CDR3 DNA reads as TGTGCCTGGAGTGGACAGGGGGCGAGCTCCTACAATGAGCAGTTCTTC. Full variable domain (outside the CDR3, taken from reference TRBV30 and TRBJ2-1): SQTIHQWPATLVQPVGSPLSLECTVEGTSNPNLYWYRQAAGRGLQLLFYSVGIGQISSEVPQNLSASRPQDRQFILSSKKLLLSDSGFYLCAWSGQGASSYNEQFFGPGTRLTVL.

The chain is built from TRBV5-1 and TRBJ2-5; the D is unclear. Germline V gene lookup returns CDR1 SGHRS and CDR2 YFSETQ. V dropped 7 bases and J dropped 5 bases, with 9 bases sitting between them. There are 11 residues in the CDR3. The CDR3: CASGAGETQYF. CDR3 sequence (DNA): TGCGCCAGCGGTGCTGGGGAGACCCAGTACTTC. The full variable domain, in which reference TRBV5-1 and TRBJ2-5 provide the parts outside the CDR3, is KAGVTQTPRYLIKTRGQQVTLSCSPISGHRSVSWYQQTPGQGLQFLFEYFSETQRNKGNFPGRFSGRQFSNSRSEMNVSTLELGDSALYLCASGAGETQYFGPGTRLLVL.

The rearrangement links TRBV5-4 to TRBJ1-3; unclear D gene. V was trimmed by 4 bases and J by 3 bases, leaving 5 bases between them. CDR1 is SGHNT and CDR2 is YYREEE in the germline V gene (reference sequence). CDR3 length: 12 amino acids. The CDR3 coding sequence is TGTGCCAGCAGCCTCGGTGGAAACACCATATATTTT. Protein sequence: CASSLGGNTIYF.

The chain couples TRBV6-5 to TRBJ2-1; D unclear. Looked up from germline, CDR1 is MNHEY and CDR2 is SVGAGI. The V and J ends lost 4 bases and 8 bases respectively, with 6 bases between them. The CDR3 has 11 amino acids. The CDR3 region has the DNA TGTGCCAGCAGTTCAGAACATGAGCAGTTCTTC. Its translation is CASSSEHEQFF.

The rearrangement joins TRBV28 to TRBJ2-3, with D possibly TRBD2 on 6 matching bases. The CDR3 loop spans 14 amino acids. Trimming shortened V by 4 bases and J by 4 bases, and 12 bases separated the two germline ends. Germline V CDR1 and CDR2: MDHEN, SYDVKM. The CDR3 loop is CASSSGTFSDTQYF. The CDR3 DNA is TGTGCCAGCAGTTCCGGGACTTTTTCAGATACGCAGTATTTT. Combining the CDR3 with reference TRBV28 and TRBJ2-3 gives the whole variable domain DVKVTQSSRYLVKRTGEKVFLECVQDMDHENMFWYRQDPGLGLRLIYFSYDVKMKEKGDIPEGYSVSREKKERFSLILESASTNQTSMYLCASSSGTFSDTQYFGPGTRLTVL.

The genes are TRBV11-2 and TRBJ2-4, with D tentatively TRBD1 or TRBD2 (6 bases each). CDR3 length equals 15 residues. Germline V lookup: CDR1 SGHAT, CDR2 FQNNGV. Trimming pared 7 bases from V and 3 bases from J, leaving 16 bases between. The CDR3 DNA reads TGTGCCAGCAACCGCGGGGCAGGGGACAAAAACATTCAGTACTTC. It yields the protein CASNRGAGDKNIQYF.

V usage is TRBV7-2 and J usage is TRBJ2-2; no clear D gene. The CDR3 sequence is 14 residues long. Germline V gene lookup returns CDR1 SGHTA and CDR2 FQGNSA. V was pared by 2 bases and J by 6 bases, with 10 bases between. Here the CDR3 reads CASSLYQTAGELFF. CDR3 DNA: TGTGCCAGCAGCTTATATCAGACGGCCGGGGAGCTGTTTTTT. Combining the CDR3 with reference TRBV7-2 and TRBJ2-2 gives the whole variable domain GAGVSQSPSNKVTEKGKDVELRCDPISGHTALYWYRQSLGQGLEFLIYFQGNSAPDKSGLPSDRFSAERTGGSVSTLTIQRTQQEDSAVYLCASSLYQTAGELFFGEGSRLTVL.

The chain joins TRBV21-1 to TRBJ1-1; the table assigns TRBD1, which was not confirmed against the DNA. TRBV21-1 is marked as a pseudogene. This CDR3 has 15 residues. In DNA form, the CDR3 reads TGTGCCAGCAGCAAAGGGGACAGGGTTTTCACTGAAGCTTTCTTT. Residues: CASSKGDRVFTEAFF.

This chain links TRBV5-1 with TRBJ2-1; the match to TRBD2 covers 8 bases. The CDR3 consists of 19 residues. CDR1 SGHRS and CDR2 YFSETQ come from the germline V gene. V was pared by 1 base and J by 3 bases, with 15 bases of the junction left unmatched. For the CDR3, the DNA is TGCGCCAGCAGCTTGCTGCGGGGGGCTTCCAGAGAGGGCTACAATGAGCAGTTCTTC. It yields the protein CASSLLRGASREGYNEQFF.